These 11 T cell receptor beta chains were all obtained from the same sample, sequenced in a study of beta chain features in type 1 diabetes. Broader study findings: TCRB CDR3 length was moderately but significantly reduced in all four CD4+ subsets of Type 1 diabetes patients.

The isolated RNA, all of it, was reverse transcribed, so expressed TCRB transcripts were what got sequenced. Assay: immunoSEQ multiplex PCR; the TCRdb copy retains only in-frame clones and omits some. This sample carries 95,000 to 150,000 clones, roughly 17% of them seen once, and the ten largest clones take roughly 2.6%. No antigen has been identified for these receptors. Sample: central memory CD4+ T cells from blood. Receptors were obtained from a man between 18 and 35 years old with type 1 diabetes.

In its sample, this clone was seen a few times. V usage is TRBV29-1 and J usage is TRBJ2-5, with a possible D match to TRBD2 (6 bases). The CDR3 has 13 residues. Trimming took 6 bases from V and 1 from J, leaving 12 bases between them. In germline, CDR1 is SQVTM, CDR2 ANQGSEA. The CDR3 reads CSVGLLVQETQYF. The CDR3 nucleotides are TGCAGCGTCGGACTATTAGTCCAAGAGACCCAGTACTTC.

This rearrangement joins TRBV10-1 to TRBJ2-7; D possibly corresponds to TRBD2 (6 bases). CDR1 WNHNN and CDR2 SYGVQD come from the germline V gene (reference sequence). The V gene lost 3 bases and the J gene lost 6 bases, with 18 bases spanning the gap. This CDR3 region has 15 residues. The CDR3 DNA reads TGCGCCAGCAGTGAAGGTGGGACTCAGCTTGCCGAGCAGTACTTC. Translation gives CASSEGGTQLAEQYF.

This clone was observed a few times. The chain recombines TRBV7-3 with TRBJ2-1; 10 positions agree with TRBD1. The CDR3 consists of 13 residues. Germline V gene data show CDR1 as SGHTA and CDR2 as FQGTGA. The trim removed 5 bases at V and 10 bases at J, leaving 5 bases unmatched. In nucleotides, the CDR3 is TGTGCCAGCAGCCAGCTGGGACAGGGGGAGCAGTTCTTC. Protein product: CASSQLGQGEQFF.

This clone was detected a few times. The rearrangement uses TRBV29-1 and TRBJ2-7, with D possibly being TRBD1 (6 bases). Germline CDR1 and CDR2: SQVTM and ANQGSEA. The CDR3 length is 12 residues. V gave up 4 bases and J gave up 3 bases, with 10 bases separating them. The DNA of the CDR3 is TGCAGCGTTGCCAGGGGTGGCTACGAGCAGTACTTC. Encoded protein: CSVARGGYEQYF.

This clone was seen more than once but under ten times. The chain uses TRBV7-6 and TRBJ2-5, with 9 bases that match TRBD2. Trimming at V came to 4 bases and at J to 5 bases, leaving 5 bases not matched to a gene. CDR1 is SGHVS and CDR2 is FNYEAQ in the germline V gene. CDR3 size: 14 residues. This chain's CDR3 is CASSSSGLAETQYF. The CDR3 DNA is TGTGCCAGCAGCTCTAGTGGACTAGCGGAGACCCAGTACTTC.

This clone was seen repeatedly, ten times or more. V and J are TRBV5-4 and TRBJ2-3; 8 bases map to TRBD1. The CDR3 loop spans 14 amino acids. Germline CDR1 is SGHNT and CDR2 is YYREEE (reference sequence). The junction had 6 bases not matched to a gene; V was cut back by 4 bases and J by 5 bases. CDR3 sequence: CASSPQGAVDTQYF. Here the CDR3 DNA reads TGTGCCAGCAGCCCCCAGGGGGCTGTAGATACGCAGTATTTT.

This clone was seen more than once but under ten times. The rearrangement links TRBV28 to TRBJ2-3; D remains ambiguous. CDR1 MDHEN and CDR2 SYDVKM come from the germline V gene. Trimming removed 8 bases from V and 0 bases from J, with 9 bases in between. CDR3 length equals 13 residues. The CDR3 is CASLSSSTDTQYF. CDR3 in DNA: TGTGCCAGCCTCTCCAGTAGCACAGATACGCAGTATTTT. Variable domain in full (rest from reference TRBV28 and TRBJ2-3): DVKVTQSSRYLVKRTGEKVFLECVQDMDHENMFWYRQDPGLGLRLIYFSYDVKMKEKGDIPEGYSVSREKKERFSLILESASTNQTSMYLCASLSSSTDTQYFGPGTRLTVL.

By frequency in the sample, this clone is medium-sized. Other nucleotide sequences from this sample produce the same CDR3. The gene calls are TRBV19 and TRBJ1-1; D uncertain. V was cut by 4 bases and J by 0 bases, with 6 bases left in between. Per germline, CDR1 LNHDA and CDR2 SQIVND (reference sequence). CDR3 size: 13 residues. The CDR3 bases are TGTGCCAGTAGTACAGGTATGAACACTGAAGCTTTCTTT. It translates to CASSTGMNTEAFF.

The chain recombines TRBV7-9 with TRBJ1-1, with a tentative D call TRBD1 (5 bases). This CDR3 region has 16 residues. Trimming shortened V by 3 bases and J by 2 bases, and 16 bases separated the two germline ends. In germline, CDR1 is SEHNR, CDR2 FQNEAQ (reference sequence). CDR3 amino acids: CASSFLTQGANTEAFF. The CDR3 region has the DNA TGTGCCAGCAGCTTCCTCACCCAGGGTGCCAACACTGAAGCTTTCTTT.

In this sample, this clone turned up a few times. The CDR3 region is CASSLRTDTDTQYF. Here the CDR3 DNA reads TGTGCCAGCAGCCTAAGGACAGACACAGATACGCAGTATTTT. This chain connects TRBV5-4 to TRBJ2-3; D may be TRBD1 (6 bases). Looked up from germline, CDR1 is SGHNT and CDR2 is YYREEE (reference sequence). The CDR3 consists of 14 residues. Trimming took off 4 bases at V and 2 bases at J, with 11 bases between the two ends.

This chain joins TRBV14 and TRBJ2-5; weak D call: TRBD2 (5 bases). The CDR3 spans 14 residues. V was shortened by 4 bases and J by 1 base, with 10 bases between the two germline ends. Germline V lookup: CDR1 SGHDN, CDR2 FVKESK. CDR3 amino acids: CASSRSGIQETQYF. The CDR3 DNA is TGTGCCAGCAGCCGCTCCGGGATCCAAGAGACCCAGTACTTC. Filled out from reference TRBV14 and TRBJ2-5, the complete variable domain reads EAGVTQFPSHSVIEKGQTVTLRCDPISGHDNLYWYRRVMGKEIKFLLHFVKESKQDESGMPNNRFLAERTGGTYSTLKVQPAELEDSGVYFCASSRSGIQETQYFGPGTRLLVL.